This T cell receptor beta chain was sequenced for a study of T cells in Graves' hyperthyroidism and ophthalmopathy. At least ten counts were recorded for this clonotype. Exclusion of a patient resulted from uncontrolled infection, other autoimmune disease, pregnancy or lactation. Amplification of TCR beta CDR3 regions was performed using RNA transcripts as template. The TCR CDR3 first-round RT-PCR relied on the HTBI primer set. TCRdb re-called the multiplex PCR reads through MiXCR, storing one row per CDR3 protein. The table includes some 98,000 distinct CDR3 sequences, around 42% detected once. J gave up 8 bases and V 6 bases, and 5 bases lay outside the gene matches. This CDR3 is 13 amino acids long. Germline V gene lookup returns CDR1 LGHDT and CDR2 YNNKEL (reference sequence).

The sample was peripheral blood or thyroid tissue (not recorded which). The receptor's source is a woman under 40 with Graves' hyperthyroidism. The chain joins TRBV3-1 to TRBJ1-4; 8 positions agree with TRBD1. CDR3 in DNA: TGTGCCAGCAGAAGGACAGGGTCGGAAAAACTGTTTTTT. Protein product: CASRRTGSEKLFF.